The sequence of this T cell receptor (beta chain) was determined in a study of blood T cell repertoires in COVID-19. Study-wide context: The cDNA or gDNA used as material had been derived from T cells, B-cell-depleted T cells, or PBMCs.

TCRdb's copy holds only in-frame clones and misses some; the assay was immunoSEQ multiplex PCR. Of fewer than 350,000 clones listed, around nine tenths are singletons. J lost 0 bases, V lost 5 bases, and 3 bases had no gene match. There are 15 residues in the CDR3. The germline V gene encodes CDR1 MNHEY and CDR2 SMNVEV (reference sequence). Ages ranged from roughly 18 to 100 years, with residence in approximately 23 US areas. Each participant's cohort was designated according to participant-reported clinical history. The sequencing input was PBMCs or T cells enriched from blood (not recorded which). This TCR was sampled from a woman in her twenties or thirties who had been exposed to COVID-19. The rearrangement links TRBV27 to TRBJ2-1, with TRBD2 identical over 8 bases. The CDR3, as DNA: TGTGCCAGCAGTCGGAGCGGGAGCTCCTACAATGAGCAGTTCTTC. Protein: CASSRSGSSYNEQFF.